The rows below give T cell receptor beta chains drawn from one sample of a study of blood T cell repertoires in COVID-19. The method was immunoSEQ multiplex PCR; TCRdb's version includes in-frame clones alone and lacks a portion of them. The data hold roughly 290,000 clones, with approximately 85% observed a single time. Material: PBMCs or T cells enriched from blood (not recorded which). The receptors were gathered from a man aged 25-40 years who had recovered from COVID-19. Both conserved end residues are part of each CDR3. D genes are given only for firm matches. For some rows the clone size is stated as once, few or many, or as a class when expanded; others skip it.

>TRBV3-1/TRBV3-2|.|18|TRBJ2-2|TRBD2
CASSPLWGQRGPTGELFF
TGTGCCAGCAGCCCACTCTGGGGGCAGCGGGGGCCGACCGGGGAGCTGTTTTTT
>TRBV5-1|.|15|TRBJ1-6|TRBD1
CASSLRTGQDSPLHF
TGCGCCAGCAGCTTAAGGACAGGGCAGGATTCACCCCTCCACTTT
>TRBV3-1/TRBV3-2|.|16|TRBJ2-1|TRBD2
CASSQIAGGAYNEQFF
TGTGCCAGCAGCCAAATAGCGGGAGGGGCCTACAATGAGCAGTTCTTC
>TRBV7-9|.|15|TRBJ1-1|TRBD1
CASSPPGTANTEAFF
TGTGCCAGCAGCCCCCCCGGGACAGCGAACACTGAAGCTTTCTTT
>TRBV7-9|.|16|TRBJ1-5|TRBD1
CASSTGQGSSNQPQHF
TGTGCCAGCAGCACCGGACAGGGGTCGAGCAATCAGCCCCAGCATTTT
>TRBV30|.|13|TRBJ1-2|.
CAWTSGFNYGYTF
TGTGCCTGGACTTCAGGGTTTAACTATGGCTACACCTTC
>TRBV13|.|15|TRBJ2-3|TRBD2
CASSFSGASTDTQYF
TGTGCCAGCAGCTTTAGCGGGGCTAGCACAGATACGCAGTATTTT
>TRBV5-1|.|16|TRBJ1-2|TRBD1
CASSWARDSGTYGYTF
TGCGCCAGCAGCTGGGCCCGGGACAGCGGTACCTATGGCTACACCTTC
>TRBV3-1/TRBV3-2|.|12|TRBJ1-2|.
CASSRANYGYTF
TGTGCCAGCAGCAGAGCTAACTATGGCTACACCTTC
>TRBV6-5|.|14|TRBJ2-1|.
CASRRSGGYNEQFF
TGTGCCAGCAGAAGGTCGGGTGGGTACAATGAGCAGTTCTTC
>TRBV29-1|.|13|TRBJ1-4|TRBD1
CSVGGTGREKLFF
TGCAGCGTTGGGGGGACAGGGAGGGAAAAACTGTTTTTT
>TRBV7-2|.|13|TRBJ1-2|.
CASSLGRDWSYTF
TGTGCCAGCAGCTTGGGCCGGGATTGGAGCTACACCTTC
>TRBV9|once|17|TRBJ1-4|TRBD1
CASSVGTGGTSNEKLFF
TGTGCCAGCAGCGTAGGGACAGGGGGAACCTCTAATGAAAAACTGTTTTTT
>TRBV2|.|15|TRBJ2-5|TRBD1
CASSGRQGPVETQYF
TGTGCCAGCAGTGGGAGACAGGGACCTGTAGAGACCCAGTACTTC
>TRBV6-5|.|15|TRBJ2-1|.
CASSYRGQFPSEQFF
TGTGCCAGCAGTTACCGCGGACAGTTTCCCTCTGAGCAGTTCTTC
>TRBV10-3|.|15|TRBJ1-3|.
CAISERGISGNTIYF
TGTGCCATCAGTGAACGGGGAATCTCTGGAAACACCATATATTTT
>TRBV2|.|11|TRBJ2-7|.
CASRMGGEQYF
TGTGCCAGCAGAATGGGGGGCGAGCAGTACTTC
>TRBV2|.|14|TRBJ1-6|TRBD1
CASSRTGSVSPLHF
TGTGCCAGCAGTCGGACAGGGTCCGTTTCACCCCTCCACTTT
>TRBV21-1|.|19|TRBJ1-1|.
CASSTRMGQGGVENTEAFF
TGTGCCAGCAGCACACGGATGGGACAGGGTGGGGTTGAGAACACTGAAGCTTTCTTT
>TRBV6-5|.|15|TRBJ1-6|.
CASTPGITYNSPLHF
TGTGCCAGCACCCCAGGGATCACTTACAATTCACCCCTCCACTTT
>TRBV7-8|.|13|TRBJ2-7|.
CASSRLGSYEQYF
TGTGCCAGCAGCAGACTAGGCTCCTACGAGCAGTACTTC
>TRBV2|.|17|TRBJ1-1|TRBD1
CASRVSGTGGQNTEAFF
TGTGCCAGCAGAGTTTCCGGGACAGGGGGCCAGAACACTGAAGCTTTCTTT
>TRBV5-4|.|18|TRBJ2-7|TRBD2
CASSSGTSGGPRGYEQYF
TGTGCCAGCAGCTCCGGGACTAGCGGGGGCCCAAGGGGCTACGAGCAGTACTTC
>TRBV12-3/TRBV12-4|.|13|TRBJ1-1|TRBD1
CASSLAGGNEAFF
TGTGCCAGCAGTTTGGCAGGGGGGAATGAAGCTTTCTTT
>TRBV25-1|.|17|TRBJ2-5|.
CASSDRLGTPNQETQYF
TGTGCCAGCAGTGATCGTCTCGGGACACCCAACCAAGAGACCCAGTACTTC
>TRBV6-5|.|15|TRBJ2-7|TRBD1
CASRDGQGPYYEQYF
TGTGCCAGCAGGGACGGACAGGGGCCTTACTACGAGCAGTACTTC
>TRBV7-9|.|14|TRBJ1-2|.
CASSFQTGFYGYTF
TGTGCCAGCAGCTTTCAAACAGGGTTTTACGGCTACACCTTC
>TRBV10-3|once|15|TRBJ1-2|TRBD1
CAIKMGQGANYGYTF
TGTGCCATTAAGATGGGTCAGGGGGCTAACTATGGCTACACCTTC
>TRBV10-2|.|14|TRBJ1-1|TRBD1
CASSTQGASTEAFF
TGCGCCAGCAGTACACAGGGGGCGTCGACTGAAGCTTTCTTT
>TRBV18|once|13|TRBJ2-3|.
CASSDGGTDTQYF
TGTGCCAGCTCGGACGGGGGCACAGATACGCAGTATTTT
>TRBV5-5|.|15|TRBJ2-7|.
CASSPSTLSSYEQYF
TGTGCCAGCAGCCCATCTACGTTGAGCTCCTACGAGCAGTACTTC
>TRBV2|.|14|TRBJ1-1|TRBD1
CASSYTGTGTEAFF
TGTGCCAGCAGTTATACCGGGACAGGGACTGAAGCTTTCTTT
>TRBV5-1|.|15|TRBJ2-1|TRBD1
CASSLAGRGLNEQFF
TGCGCCAGCAGCTTGGCCGGCAGGGGGCTCAATGAGCAGTTCTTC
>TRBV5-5|.|15|TRBJ1-1|.
CASSLVSGVNTEAFF
TGTGCCAGCAGCTTGGTCTCAGGGGTAAACACTGAAGCTTTCTTT
>TRBV27|.|14|TRBJ1-5|.
CASSPRQSNQPQHF
TGTGCCAGCAGTCCCCGACAGAGCAATCAGCCCCAGCATTTT
>TRBV29-1|.|16|TRBJ2-1|TRBD2
CSVGDRTSGPYNEQFF
TGCAGCGTCGGAGATAGGACTAGCGGCCCCTACAATGAGCAGTTCTTC
>TRBV10-3|.|11|TRBJ2-5|.
CAIRGGETQYF
TGTGCCATCAGGGGGGGAGAGACCCAGTACTTC
>TRBV19|.|15|TRBJ1-4|.
CASSPTGSTNEKLFF
TGTGCCAGTAGCCCCACAGGGTCAACTAATGAAAAACTGTTTTTT
>TRBV4-2|.|16|TRBJ2-3|TRBD2
CASSQEGRGGLDTQYF
TGTGCCAGCAGCCAAGAGGGACGGGGGGGCTTAGATACGCAGTATTTT
>TRBV9|.|15|TRBJ2-3|TRBD2
CASTSGGAFTDTQYF
TGTGCCAGCACTAGCGGGGGGGCCTTCACAGATACGCAGTATTTT
>TRBV5-6|.|11|TRBJ2-1|.
CASSLAREQFF
TGTGCCAGCAGCTTGGCTCGTGAGCAGTTCTTC
>TRBV12-3/TRBV12-4|.|11|TRBJ2-3|TRBD2
CASGSGGTQYF
TGTGCCAGCGGCAGCGGGGGTACGCAGTATTTT
>TRBV5-1|.|14|TRBJ1-1|TRBD1
CASSLGQVATEAFF
TGCGCCAGCAGCTTAGGACAGGTTGCCACTGAAGCTTTCTTT
>TRBV30|.|15|TRBJ2-2|TRBD1
CAWSFWTGNTGELFF
TGTGCCTGGAGTTTTTGGACAGGGAACACCGGGGAGCTGTTTTTT
>TRBV3-1/TRBV3-2|.|13|TRBJ2-1|.
CASSPSNYNEQFF
TGTGCCAGCAGCCCGAGTAACTACAATGAGCAGTTCTTC
>TRBV5-1|.|14|TRBJ2-7|TRBD1
CASSYRDSTYEQYF
TGCGCCAGCAGCTACCGGGACAGTACCTACGAGCAGTACTTC